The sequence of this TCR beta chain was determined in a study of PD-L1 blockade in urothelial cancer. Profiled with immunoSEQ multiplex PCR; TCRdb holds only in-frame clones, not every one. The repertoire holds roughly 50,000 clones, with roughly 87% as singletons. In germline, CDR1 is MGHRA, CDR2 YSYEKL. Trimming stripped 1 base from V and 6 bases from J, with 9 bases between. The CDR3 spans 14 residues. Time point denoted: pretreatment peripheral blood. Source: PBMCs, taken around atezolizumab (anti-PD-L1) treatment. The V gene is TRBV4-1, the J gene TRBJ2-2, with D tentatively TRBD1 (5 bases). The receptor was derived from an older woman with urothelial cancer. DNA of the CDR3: TGCGCCAGCAGCCAAGCGGCAGGGCCCGGGGAGCTGTTTTTT. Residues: CASSQAAGPGELFF.